Included here is one T cell receptor (beta chain) sequence, with context. Under the authors' procedure: It was from reference gene primer amplification that nucleated cell counts were estimated. Sequencing was performed with immunoSEQ multiplex PCR; in TCRdb, only in-frame clones are kept and a portion is missing. V, J and clone size reflect that table, while D and trimming were determined from the DNA. Of 280,000 or so clones listed, 70% to 90% are singletons. The CDR3 runs to 16 residues. Germline assignment: CDR1 ENHRY and CDR2 SYGVKD. V lost 2 bases and J lost 1; bases outside the gene matches: 3. The source of the sample is a study of blood T cell repertoires in COVID-19. About the study: Donors in the United States, Italy and Spain gave samples during acute or convalescent COVID-19. PBMCs, B-cell-depleted T cells, or T cells provided the cDNA or gDNA that made up the material.

The receptor was isolated from a woman aged 60-75 years with acute or convalescent COVID-19. This chain connects TRBV10-3 to TRBJ2-7, with 12 positions matching TRBD2. Sequencing was done on a sample of peripheral blood. CDR3 in amino acids: CAISESLAGGSYEQYF. Written as DNA, the CDR3 is TGTGCCATCAGTGAGAGTCTAGCGGGAGGGTCCTACGAGCAGTACTTC.